Given below is one T cell receptor (beta chain) in context. At the time of sampling, donors were nominally healthy, though unrecorded immune exposures were likely. It was with 60 Vbeta and 13 Jbeta primers that the PCR ran. Some clones are missing from TCRdb's copy, which holds only in-frame ones; the method was immunoSEQ multiplex PCR. This repertoire shows approximately 170,000 clones, 60% to 85% found once; its top ten account for more than 6%. This sample is drawn from a study of cytomegalovirus exposure and HLA in healthy donors. Trimming removed 5 bases at V and 2 bases at J, with 12 bases between. This CDR3 is 14 amino acids long. Germline CDR1 MNHEY, CDR2 SVGAGI.

This receptor was obtained from a woman in her thirties or forties in good health and CMV-seropositive. Material: PBMCs. The chain carries TRBV6-5 and TRBJ1-2; D remains ambiguous. The DNA of the CDR3 is TGTGCCAGCAGTCCCAACAGACGGAACTATGGCTACACCTTC. As protein: CASSPNRRNYGYTF.